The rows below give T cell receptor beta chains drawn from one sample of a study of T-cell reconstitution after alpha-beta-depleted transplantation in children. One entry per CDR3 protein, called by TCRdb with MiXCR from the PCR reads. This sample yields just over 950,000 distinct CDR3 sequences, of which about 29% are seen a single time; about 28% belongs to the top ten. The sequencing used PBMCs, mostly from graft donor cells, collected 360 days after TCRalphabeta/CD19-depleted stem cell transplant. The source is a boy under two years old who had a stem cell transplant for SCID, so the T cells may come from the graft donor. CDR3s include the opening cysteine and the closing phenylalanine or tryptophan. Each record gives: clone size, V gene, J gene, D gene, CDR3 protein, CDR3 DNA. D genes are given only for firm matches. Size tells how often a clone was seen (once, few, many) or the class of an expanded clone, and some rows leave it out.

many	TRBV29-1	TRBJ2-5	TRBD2	CSVGIRGGETQYF	TGCAGCGTTGGGATCCGGGGGGGAGAGACCCAGTACTTC
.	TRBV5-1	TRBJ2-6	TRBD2	CASNVAAGAISGANVLTF	TGCGCCAGCAATGTTGCAGCGGGGGCCATCTCTGGGGCCAACGTCCTGACTTTC
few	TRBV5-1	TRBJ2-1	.	CASSSTRERYNEQFF	TGCGCCAGCAGCTCCACCAGGGAAAGGTACAATGAGCAGTTCTTC
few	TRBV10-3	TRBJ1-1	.	CATIPIGRRNTEAFF	TGTGCCACCATACCTATTGGGCGTCGGAACACTGAAGCTTTCTTT
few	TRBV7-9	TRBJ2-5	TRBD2	CASSLGSGGPQETQYF	TGTGCCAGCAGCTTAGGCAGCGGGGGCCCACAAGAGACCCAGTACTTC
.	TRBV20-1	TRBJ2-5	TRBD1	CSASETGGVETQYF	TGCAGTGCTAGTGAGACAGGGGGCGTGGAGACCCAGTACTTC
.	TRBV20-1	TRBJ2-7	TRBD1	CSAIPRGSSYEQYF	TGCAGTGCTATTCCCAGGGGGAGCTCCTACGAGCAGTACTTC
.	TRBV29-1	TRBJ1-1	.	CSVEYLMERGAFF	TGCAGCGTTGAGTACCTAATGGAGCGTGGAGCTTTCTTT
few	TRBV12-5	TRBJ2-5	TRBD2	CASGLSSGGDQETQYF	TGTGCTAGTGGTTTATCTAGCGGGGGGGATCAAGAGACCCAGTACTTC
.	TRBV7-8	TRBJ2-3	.	CASSLGLGLSTDTQYF	TGTGCCAGCAGCCTAGGACTGGGACTCAGCACAGATACGCAGTATTTT
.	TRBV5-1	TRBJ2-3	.	CASSTGPYTDTQYF	TGCGCCAGCAGTACCGGGCCTTACACAGATACGCAGTATTTT
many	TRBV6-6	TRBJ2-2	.	CASSIAVTGELFF	TGTGCCAGCAGTATCGCCGTCACCGGGGAGCTGTTTTTT
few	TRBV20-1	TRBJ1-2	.	CSAYIGNYGYTF	TGCAGTGCTTACATAGGGAACTATGGCTACACCTTC
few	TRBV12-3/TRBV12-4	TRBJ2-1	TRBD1	CASSLRPTTGESYNEQFF	TGTGCCAGCAGTTTACGACCAACTACAGGGGAGAGCTACAATGAGCAGTTCTTC
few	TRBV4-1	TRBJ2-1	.	CASSRLPSYRDRRANEQFF	TGCGCCAGCAGCCGCCTCCCCTCCTACAGGGACCGGCGGGCTAATGAGCAGTTCTTC
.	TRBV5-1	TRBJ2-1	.	CASSLGIHEQFF	TGCGCCAGCAGCTTGGGGATCCATGAGCAGTTCTTC